Shown below are 22 T cell receptor beta chains from a single sample sequenced in a study of T cell responses to AZD1222 COVID-19 vaccine. The protocol was immunoSEQ multiplex PCR, while the TCRdb copy is restricted to in-frame clones and leaves out a portion. The sample includes around 100,000 clones, 87% of them seen just once. The material was peripheral blood, obtained 28 days after the second AZD1222 dose. The receptors here all came from an adult who received the AZD1222 COVID-19 vaccine.

The rearrangement joins TRBV5-8 to TRBJ1-2; 7 nucleotides agree with TRBD1. The junction had 8 bases not matched to a gene; V was cut back by 4 bases and J by 11 bases. The CDR3 spans 12 residues. The germline CDR1 and CDR2 sequences are SGHTS and YDEGEE. CDR3 DNA: TGTGCCAGCAGCGTTACAGGGGAAAGTTACACCTTC. This sequence encodes CASSVTGESYTF.

V usage is TRBV12-3 or TRBV12-4 and J usage is TRBJ2-5, with D uncertain. CDR3 size: 12 residues. V lost 3 bases and J 4 bases, leaving 6 bases between the germline ends. CDR3 in DNA: TGTGCCAGCAGTTTTTTTGGAGAGACCCAGTACTTC. Its protein is CASSFFGETQYF.

V and J are TRBV7-2 and TRBJ2-1; D perhaps matches TRBD2 (6 bases). Germline V gene data show CDR1 as SGHTA and CDR2 as FQGNSA. There are 12 residues in the CDR3. Trimming took off 5 bases at V and 12 bases at J, with 14 bases between the two ends. The CDR3 bases are TGTGCCAGCAGCGACGCCTGGGGAGGGCAGTTCTTC. It translates to CASSDAWGGQFF.

The V and J genes are TRBV6-5 and TRBJ1-1, with a tentative D call TRBD1 (6 bases). This CDR3 region has 14 residues. Germline loops: CDR1 MNHEY, CDR2 SVGAGI. The ends were cut back, 8 bases at V and 1 base at J, with 14 bases in the middle. The DNA of the CDR3 is TGTGCCAGCCGAATCACGGACAGGAACACTGAAGCTTTCTTT. It is translated as CASRITDRNTEAFF.

The CDR3 coding sequence is TGTGCCAGCAGCCAAGATGGTGCCGGGACTAGCGGGAGGGCTTACGAGCAGTACTTC. This translates into CASSQDGAGTSGRAYEQYF. This chain connects TRBV3-1 (or the pseudogene TRBV3-2) to TRBJ2-7; 16 positions match TRBD2. The germline CDR1 and CDR2 sequences are LGHDT and YNNKEL (reference sequence). There are 19 residues in the CDR3. V lost 0 bases to trimming and J lost 4 bases; unmatched junction nucleotides: 9.

The chain combines TRBV5-1 with TRBJ1-4; D is unresolved. Trimming stripped 4 bases from V and 4 bases from J, with 17 bases between. This CDR3 has 16 residues. Germline V CDR1 and CDR2: SGHRS, YFSETQ. CDR3 region: CASSIGPFGFNEKLFF. CDR3 bases: TGCGCCAGCAGCATTGGACCCTTTGGCTTTAATGAAAAACTGTTTTTT.

A single count supports this clone. This sequence joins TRBV7-2 and TRBJ1-1; TRBD1 might be the D (5 bases). The CDR3 loop spans 15 amino acids. Germline V gene data show CDR1 as SGHTA and CDR2 as FQGNSA. V was clipped by 5 bases and J by 5 bases, with 18 bases between them. CDR3 in amino acids: CASSPRGGVRTEAFF. The CDR3, as DNA: TGTGCCAGCAGCCCACGTGGGGGGGTTAGGACTGAAGCTTTCTTT. The whole variable domain, filled in from reference TRBV7-2 and TRBJ1-1, reads GAGVSQSPSNKVTEKGKDVELRCDPISGHTALYWYRQSLGQGLEFLIYFQGNSAPDKSGLPSDRFSAERTGGSVSTLTIQRTQQEDSAVYLCASSPRGGVRTEAFFGQGTRLTVV.

The genes are TRBV5-8 and TRBJ1-5, with D tentatively TRBD1 (5 bases). CDR1 and CDR2 from the germline V gene are SGHTS and YDEGEE. The V end lost 4 bases, the J end lost 1 base, and 6 bases lay between the germline ends. The CDR3 runs to 13 residues. CDR3 in amino acids: CASSRDSNQPQHF. CDR3 DNA: TGTGCCAGCAGCAGGGACAGCAATCAGCCCCAGCATTTT.

The chain combines TRBV11-2 with TRBJ2-7; D call uncertain. V shed 6 bases and J shed 9 bases, with 27 bases lying between them. The CDR3 covers 16 residues. The germline CDR1 and CDR2 sequences are SGHAT and FQNNGV. Here the CDR3 reads CASSSIRTVNLRVQYF. DNA for the CDR3: TGTGCCAGCAGTTCAATTCGGACGGTAAATCTACGAGTGCAGTACTTC. The full variable domain, with the rest looked up from reference TRBV11-2 and TRBJ2-7, is EAGVAQSPRYKIIEKRQSVAFWCNPISGHATLYWYQQILGQGPKLLIQFQNNGVVDDSQLPKDRFSAERLKGVDSTLKIQPAKLEDSAVYLCASSSIRTVNLRVQYFGPGTRLTVT.

This clone showed up just once. CDR3 DNA: TGCAGTGCTAGTAAGCCAGACTATGGCTACACCTTC. Amino acid sequence: CSASKPDYGYTF. The chain joins TRBV20-1 to TRBJ1-2; the D is unclear. CDR1 is DFQATT, CDR2 SNEGSKA, per germline (reference sequence). CDR3 length equals 12 residues. V was pared by 3 bases and J by 3 bases, with 8 bases between.

This sequence joins TRBV2 and TRBJ1-2; D is unclear. Germline assignment: CDR1 SNHLY and CDR2 FYNNEI. Trimming took off 5 bases at V and 4 bases at J, with 14 bases between the two ends. This CDR3 contains 14 residues. The CDR3 DNA reads TGTGCCAGCAGTCCCGGGGTCACTGTCTATGGCTACACCTTC. It encodes CASSPGVTVYGYTF.

The V and J genes are TRBV6-2 or TRBV6-3 and TRBJ2-1; weak D call: TRBD1 (6 bases). Trimming left V 6 bases short and J 9 bases short, with 18 bases between. The CDR3 is 14 amino acids. Looked up from germline, CDR1 is MNHEY and CDR2 is SVGEGT. The CDR3 reads CASRYRVGGLEQFF. The CDR3 DNA reads as TGTGCCAGCAGGTACAGGGTAGGCGGTCTTGAGCAGTTCTTC.

This clone was counted once. This rearrangement joins TRBV24-1 to TRBJ2-1; the D is unclear. This CDR3 region has 11 residues. Between the trimmed V and J ends, which lost 4 bases and 8 bases, there was a span of 5 bases. Germline V gene lookup returns CDR1 KGHDR and CDR2 SFDVKD. The CDR3 coding sequence is TGTGCCACCAGTGACCGCGATGAGCAGTTCTTC. Translating gives CATSDRDEQFF.

This clone came up once. The rearrangement joins TRBV5-1 to TRBJ1-6; D remains ambiguous. Germline CDR1 SGHRS, CDR2 YFSETQ. The CDR3 contains 14 residues. Trimming took 0 bases from V and 5 from J, leaving 6 bases between them. CDR3 sequence (DNA): TGCGCCAGCAGCTTGGCAGAAAATAATTCACCCCTCCACTTT. This translates into CASSLAENNSPLHF.

The rearrangement uses TRBV6-5 and TRBJ1-2; D unresolved. Deletions cut 7 bases from V and 7 bases from J, with 19 bases between. CDR3 length equals 14 residues. The germline gives CDR1 MNHEY, CDR2 SVGAGI. The CDR3 coding sequence is TGTGCCAGCAATAAAGTCCGGGAGATCGGTGGCTACACCTTC. Amino acids: CASNKVREIGGYTF.

The J gene is TRBJ1-4, the V gene TRBV4-1; D unresolved. The germline V gene has CDR1 MGHRA and CDR2 YSYEKL. The V and J ends lost 2 bases and 7 bases respectively, with 8 bases between them. There are 13 residues in the CDR3. CDR3 region: CASSQSGFEKLFF. CDR3 nucleotides: TGCGCCAGCAGCCAATCTGGTTTTGAAAAACTGTTTTTT.

The V and J genes are TRBV4-2 and TRBJ1-4; a weak D match, TRBD1 (5 bases). The CDR3 loop spans 16 amino acids. Germline loops: CDR1 LGHNA, CDR2 YNFKEQ. V shed 7 bases and J shed 5 bases, with 20 bases lying between them. This CDR3 is CASTEARGRVNEKLFF. The CDR3 nucleotides are TGTGCCAGCACCGAAGCCCGGGGCAGGGTAAATGAAAAACTGTTTTTT.

The chain uses TRBV5-1 and TRBJ1-1; a possible D gene is TRBD1 (5 bases). The germline CDR1 and CDR2 sequences are SGHRS and YFSETQ. This CDR3 contains 14 residues. V was clipped by 2 bases and J by 1 base, with 9 bases between them. The CDR3 loop reads CASSFSTGNTEAFF. As DNA, the CDR3 is TGCGCCAGCAGCTTCTCAACAGGGAACACTGAAGCTTTCTTT.

The chain couples TRBV7-9 to TRBJ2-2, with D perhaps matching TRBD1 (5 bases). The germline gives CDR1 SEHNR, CDR2 FQNEAQ (reference sequence). This CDR3 has 16 amino acids. V was trimmed by 8 bases and J by 5 bases, leaving 21 bases between them. The CDR3 nucleotides are TGTGCCAGCTGTTATTGGGGCGGCGGATTTACCGGGGAGCTGTTTTTT. As protein: CASCYWGGGFTGELFF.

V gene TRBV24-1 combines with J gene TRBJ2-3; D unclear. CDR3 length: 11 residues. V lost 5 bases to trimming and J lost 6 bases, with 5 bases between them. Germline CDR1 reads KGHDR; CDR2 reads SFDVKD. CDR3 residues: CATSGGDTQYF. CDR3 bases: TGTGCCACCAGTGGAGGCGATACGCAGTATTTT.

The chain uses TRBV2 and TRBJ1-2; D remains unclear. The CDR3 is made up of 15 amino acids. Germline CDR1 and CDR2: SNHLY and FYNNEI. V was cut by 6 bases and J by 2 bases, with 16 bases left in between. The CDR3 region has the DNA TGTGCCAGCAGAGTCCAGGCGACGGGGAACTATGGCTACACCTTC. Translating gives CASRVQATGNYGYTF.

V is TRBV7-3 and J is TRBJ2-2, with TRBD1 identical over 8 bases. This CDR3 is 14 amino acids long. From germline, CDR1 is SGHTA and CDR2 FQGTGA. V shed 8 bases and J 9 bases; nucleotides not matched to a gene: 11. This CDR3 is CASGQGARTRELFF. In nucleotides, the CDR3 is TGTGCCAGCGGGCAGGGGGCGAGGACCAGGGAGCTGTTTTTT.